This T cell receptor (beta chain) was recovered during a study of shared clonotypes between healthy human individuals. The CDR3 consists of 15 residues. Looked up from germline, CDR1 is WNHNN and CDR2 is SYGVQD (reference sequence). Trimming at V came to 2 bases and at J to 6 bases, leaving 4 bases not matched to a gene. General study findings and limits: Among a handful of donors, roughly 5.4% of naive CD4 clonotypes were found in common. Sequencing depth was expected to influence donor clonotype sharing. In the sorted subsets, rarefaction showed sequencing was incomplete despite large depth. Only blood samples were collected, and tissue repertoires likely differ.

Measured with immunoSEQ multiplex PCR; TCRdb has only the in-frame clones, and not every one. Of about 2 million clones listed, about 95% are singletons. Turning to this clone: Its antigen remains unidentified.

Naive-designated CD8 cells lacked CD45RO, were positively enriched for CCR7, and omitted terminally differentiated effector memory CD45RA+ cells. The chain recombines TRBV10-1 with TRBJ2-1, with 10 bases aligning to TRBD2. The sequencing sample was made of naive CD8+ T cells sorted from blood. This TCR derives from a man between 18 and 29 years old in good health. The CDR3 DNA follows: TGCGCCAGCAGTGAGGGGTTAGCGGGGGGCAATGAGCAGTTCTTC. As protein: CASSEGLAGGNEQFF.